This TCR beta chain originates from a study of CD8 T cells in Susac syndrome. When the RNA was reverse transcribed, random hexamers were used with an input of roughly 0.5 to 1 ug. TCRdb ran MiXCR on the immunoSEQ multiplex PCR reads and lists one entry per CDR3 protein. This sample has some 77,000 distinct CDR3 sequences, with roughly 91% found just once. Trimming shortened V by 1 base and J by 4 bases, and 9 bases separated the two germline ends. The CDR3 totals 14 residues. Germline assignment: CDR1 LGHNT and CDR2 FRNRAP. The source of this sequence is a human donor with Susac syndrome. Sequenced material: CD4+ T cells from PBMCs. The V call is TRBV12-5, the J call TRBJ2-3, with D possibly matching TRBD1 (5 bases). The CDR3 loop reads CASGLATGADTQYF. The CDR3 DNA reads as TGTGCTAGTGGTTTGGCCACAGGCGCAGATACGCAGTATTTT.